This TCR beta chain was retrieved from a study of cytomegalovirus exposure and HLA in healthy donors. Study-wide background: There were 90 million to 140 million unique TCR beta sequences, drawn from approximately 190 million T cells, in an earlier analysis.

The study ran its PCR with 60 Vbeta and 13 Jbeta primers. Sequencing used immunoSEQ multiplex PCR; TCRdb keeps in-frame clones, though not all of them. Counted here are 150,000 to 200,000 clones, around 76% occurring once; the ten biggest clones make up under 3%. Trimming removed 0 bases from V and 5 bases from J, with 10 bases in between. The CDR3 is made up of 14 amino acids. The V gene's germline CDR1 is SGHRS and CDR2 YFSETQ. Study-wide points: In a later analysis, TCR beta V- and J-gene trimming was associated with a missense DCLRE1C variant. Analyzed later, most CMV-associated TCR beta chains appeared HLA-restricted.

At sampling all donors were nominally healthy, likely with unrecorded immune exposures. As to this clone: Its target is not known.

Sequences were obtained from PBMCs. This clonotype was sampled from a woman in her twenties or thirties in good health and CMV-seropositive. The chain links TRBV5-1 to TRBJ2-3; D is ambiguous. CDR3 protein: CASSLGTSRDTQYF. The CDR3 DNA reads TGCGCCAGCAGCTTGGGAACTTCCCGAGATACGCAGTATTTT.